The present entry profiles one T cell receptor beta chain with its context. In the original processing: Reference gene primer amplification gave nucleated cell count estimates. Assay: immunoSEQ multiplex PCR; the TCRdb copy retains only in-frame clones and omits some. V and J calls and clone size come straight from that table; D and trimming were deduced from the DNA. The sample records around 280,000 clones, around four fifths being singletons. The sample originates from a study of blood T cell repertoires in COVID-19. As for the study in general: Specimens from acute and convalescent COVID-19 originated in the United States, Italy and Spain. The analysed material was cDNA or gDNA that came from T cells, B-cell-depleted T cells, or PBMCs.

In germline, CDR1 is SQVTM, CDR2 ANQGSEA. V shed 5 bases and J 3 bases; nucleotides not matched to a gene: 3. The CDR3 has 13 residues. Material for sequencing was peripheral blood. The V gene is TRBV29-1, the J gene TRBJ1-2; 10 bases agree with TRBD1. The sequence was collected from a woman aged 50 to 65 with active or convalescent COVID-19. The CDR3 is CSVWTGGDYGYTF. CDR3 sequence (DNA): TGCAGCGTTTGGACAGGGGGGGACTATGGCTACACCTTC. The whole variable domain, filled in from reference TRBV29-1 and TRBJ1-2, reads SAVISQKPSRDICQRGTSLTIQCQVDSQVTMMFWYRQQPGQSLTLIATANQGSEATYESGFVIDKFPISRPNLTFSTLTVSNMSPEDSSIYLCSVWTGGDYGYTFGSGTRLTVV.